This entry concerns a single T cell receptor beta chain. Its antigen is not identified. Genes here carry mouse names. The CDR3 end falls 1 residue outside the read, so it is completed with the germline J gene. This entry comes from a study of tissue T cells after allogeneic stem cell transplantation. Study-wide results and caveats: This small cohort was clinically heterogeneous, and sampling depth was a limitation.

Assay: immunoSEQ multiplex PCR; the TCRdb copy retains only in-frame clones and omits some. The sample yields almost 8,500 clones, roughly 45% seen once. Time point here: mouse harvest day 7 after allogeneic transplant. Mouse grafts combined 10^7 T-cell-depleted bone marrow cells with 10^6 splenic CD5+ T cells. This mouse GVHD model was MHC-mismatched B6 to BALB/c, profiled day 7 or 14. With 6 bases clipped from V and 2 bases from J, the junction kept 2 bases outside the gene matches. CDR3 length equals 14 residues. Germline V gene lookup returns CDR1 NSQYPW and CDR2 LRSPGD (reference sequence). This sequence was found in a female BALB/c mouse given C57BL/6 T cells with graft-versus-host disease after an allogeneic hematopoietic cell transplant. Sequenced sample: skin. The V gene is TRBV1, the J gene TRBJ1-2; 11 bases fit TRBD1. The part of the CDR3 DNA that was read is TGCACCTGCAGGGGACAGGGGGATAACTCCGACTACACC. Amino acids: CTCRGQGDNSDYT. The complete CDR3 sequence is CTCRGQGDNSDYTF.